The rows below give T cell receptor beta chains drawn from one sample of a study of blood T cell repertoires in COVID-19. Using immunoSEQ multiplex PCR, the repertoire was profiled, and TCRdb retains in-frame clones only, with some absent. The data contain some 300,000 clones, roughly nine tenths of them seen just once; the ten biggest clones take up approximately 2.9%. The specimen was PBMCs or T cells enriched from blood (not recorded which). Every receptor here comes from a woman aged 45-65 years who had been exposed to COVID-19. Both conserved end residues are part of each CDR3. Fields, in order: V gene, D gene, clone size, J gene, CDR3 protein, CDR3 DNA. The D gene is left open where the match is weak. A clone size is listed for some rows: how often the clone was seen (once, few, many), or a class if it is expanded.

TRBV7-9,-,once,TRBJ2-5,CASSLDPETQETQYF,TGTGCCAGCAGCTTAGATCCAGAAACCCAAGAGACCCAGTACTTC
TRBV29-1,-,-,TRBJ1-2,CSVQDSPTLYGYTF,TGCAGCGTACAAGACTCCCCAACTCTCTATGGCTACACCTTC
TRBV5-1,-,-,TRBJ1-2,CASSLFSGAGMNYGYTF,TGCGCCAGCAGCTTGTTTTCAGGGGCAGGGATGAACTATGGCTACACCTTC
TRBV2,-,few,TRBJ2-7,CASLRDFFSYEQYF,TGTGCCAGCCTCAGGGACTTTTTCTCCTACGAGCAGTACTTC
TRBV7-2,TRBD1,once,TRBJ1-4,CASSLDRVGEKLFF,TGTGCCAGCAGCCTCGACAGGGTTGGGGAAAAACTGTTTTTT
TRBV5-5,-,-,TRBJ2-7,CASSLPGHYEQYF,TGTGCCAGCAGCTTGCCAGGACACTACGAGCAGTACTTC
TRBV7-9,-,-,TRBJ2-7,CASRSNRDSSYEQYF,TGTGCCAGCAGATCTAACCGGGACTCCTCCTACGAGCAGTACTTC
TRBV6-5,-,-,TRBJ1-4,CASRTGNEKLFF,TGTGCCAGCAGGACGGGAAATGAAAAACTGTTTTTT
TRBV29-1,TRBD1,-,TRBJ1-1,CSAPGQLNTEAFF,TGCAGCGCTCCGGGACAGCTGAACACTGAAGCTTTCTTT
TRBV6-1,-,-,TRBJ1-1,CASSDRAPWEAFF,TGTGCCAGCAGTGACAGGGCCCCTTGGGAAGCTTTCTTT
TRBV5-1,-,-,TRBJ1-1,CASSLTGRVGNTEAFF,TGCGCCAGCAGCTTGACAGGAAGGGTGGGGAACACTGAAGCTTTCTTT
TRBV11-1,-,once,TRBJ2-3,CASSALSVDTQYF,TGTGCCAGCAGCGCCCTCTCGGTAGATACGCAGTATTTT
TRBV11-2,-,few,TRBJ2-5,CASRLGNQETQYF,TGTGCCAGCCGGCTGGGCAACCAAGAGACCCAGTACTTC
TRBV28,TRBD2,-,TRBJ2-7,CASSLTSGAYEQYF,TGTGCCAGCAGCCTTACTAGCGGGGCCTACGAGCAGTACTTC
TRBV11-2,-,-,TRBJ2-1,CASSWVKRATYNEQFF,TGTGCCAGCAGCTGGGTCAAGAGGGCCACATACAATGAGCAGTTCTTC
TRBV27,TRBD1,few,TRBJ1-1,CASSSPPGQGNTEAFF,TGTGCCAGCAGTTCTCCTCCGGGACAGGGGAACACTGAAGCTTTCTTT
TRBV24-1,-,once,TRBJ2-2,CATSDHRVSQNTGELFF,TGTGCCACCAGTGACCACAGGGTTAGTCAGAACACCGGGGAGCTGTTTTTT
TRBV14,TRBD1,-,TRBJ2-3,CASSPPTGVGTDTQYF,TGTGCCAGCAGCCCCCCGACAGGGGTTGGCACAGATACGCAGTATTTT
TRBV2,-,-,TRBJ1-5,CASSETSGYHQPQHF,TGTGCCAGCAGCGAAACCTCAGGGTACCATCAGCCCCAGCATTTT
TRBV2,-,-,TRBJ2-1,CASIYRSPLENEQFF,TGTGCCAGCATTTACCGGTCCCCATTAGAAAATGAGCAGTTCTTC
TRBV27,-,-,TRBJ1-6,CASSLRGGNSPLHF,TGTGCCAGCAGCCTTCGGGGTGGCAATTCACCCCTCCACTTT
TRBV2,TRBD2,-,TRBJ2-7,CASQTSPKLYEQYF,TGTGCCAGCCAGACTAGCCCAAAACTGTACGAGCAGTACTTC